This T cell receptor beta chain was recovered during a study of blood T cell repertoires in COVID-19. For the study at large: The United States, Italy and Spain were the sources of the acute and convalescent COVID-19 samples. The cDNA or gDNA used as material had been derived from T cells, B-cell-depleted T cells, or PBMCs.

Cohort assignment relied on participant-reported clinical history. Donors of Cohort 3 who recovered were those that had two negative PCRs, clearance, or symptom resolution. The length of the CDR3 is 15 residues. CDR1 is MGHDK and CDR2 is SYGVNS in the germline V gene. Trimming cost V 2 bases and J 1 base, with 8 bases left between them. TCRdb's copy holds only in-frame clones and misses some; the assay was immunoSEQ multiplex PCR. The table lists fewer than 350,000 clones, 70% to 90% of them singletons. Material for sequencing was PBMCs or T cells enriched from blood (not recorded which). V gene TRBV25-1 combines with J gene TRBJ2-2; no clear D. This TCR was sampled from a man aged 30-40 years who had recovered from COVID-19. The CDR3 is CASSETVKNTGELFF. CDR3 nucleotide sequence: TGTGCCAGCAGTGAAACAGTGAAGAACACCGGGGAGCTGTTTTTT.